This TCR beta chain was recorded in a study of tumor-infiltrating lymphocytes in primary liver carcinoma. The overall study: All patients, whether men or women, fell within 30 to 69 years of age.

The study's findings and limits: Tumor-blood pairs (like tumor-adjacent pairs) overlapped less than tumor region pairs did.

With a constant-region primer, TCR beta cDNA was made from 450 to 500 ng of total RNA. Researchers made the TCR beta libraries by running three nested multiplex PCR rounds with slightly modified ARM-PCR. A C-beta reverse primer and TRBV1-TRBV30 forward primers served in each of the first two PCR rounds, at about 10 cycles apiece. Using its own MiXCR run on the multiplex PCR reads, TCRdb lists one record per CDR3 protein. This table holds 85,000 to 100,000 distinct CDR3 sequences, approximately 72% found once. Germline V CDR1 and CDR2: SGHAT, FQNNGV. The CDR3 has 15 amino acids. Co-extraction yielded RNA and DNA from 20-30 mg of unsorted bulk tissue. Surgical resection treated primary liver carcinoma in the patients. Chronic HBV infection was present, with no prior treatment. Details on this clonotype: Its antigen is unidentified. One end of the junction varies from germline; a read error may be responsible.

Sequencing was carried out using tumor-adjacent normal liver tissue. The chain couples TRBV11-2 to TRBJ1-1, with a weak D call TRBD1 (5 bases). The receptor was isolated from a man aged 40-49 years with primary liver carcinoma and hepatitis B virus infection. CDR3 DNA sequence: TGTGCTAGCAGCTTAGTTCTGGGGGGAAGGGCTGAAGCTTTCTTT. This translates into CASSLVLGGRAEAFF.